The present T cell receptor (beta chain) was sequenced within a study of identical twins. Study results and limitations: With monozygotic twins, out-of-frame TCR alpha sharing exceeded what models estimated.

A word on this clonotype: Antigen specificity is unknown.

TCRdb reanalysed the 5' RACE reads using MiXCR and keeps one entry per CDR3 protein. This sample has 400,000 to 650,000 distinct CDR3 sequences, with less than 25% found just once. With V trimmed by 0 bases and J by 6 bases, 3 bases remained unmatched. Germline lookup yields CDR1 SEHNR and CDR2 FQNEAQ (reference sequence). The CDR3 is made up of 15 amino acids. Separately, the same data were catalogued under a study of T cells expressing NK-cell markers. In that study: In the group of eight sequenced donors, seven were HCMV-seropositive and one was seronegative. A few donors' CD3+CD56-NKG2C+ cells were dominated by the same clonotypes.

This TCR came from a woman aged 18-29 years in good health. Input material: CD4+ T cells sorted from blood. The chain recombines TRBV7-9 with TRBJ1-5; 9 bases are a match to TRBD1. CDR3 in amino acids: CASSLAGTGSQPQHF. In DNA form, the CDR3 reads TGTGCCAGCAGCTTAGCAGGGACAGGGAGTCAGCCCCAGCATTTT.